The clone carrying this T cell receptor (beta chain) was recorded a few times. The antigen is undetermined. The sample originates from a study of human T cells and chemical hapten exposure. Study summary: TCR yield per sample varied, mainly due to pooled library volumes.

Study findings and constraints: Donors in the study had alopecia, meaning their immune response may differ from healthy people's. While controls formed fewer of them, expanded TCRs formed significantly more large CDR3 similarity clusters.

The time point denotes: patch test 1, 2 weeks after DPC sensitization. Treatment indicated: therapeutic diphenylcyclopropenone sensitization with weekly scalp DPC. The library gave individual cDNA molecules unique molecular identifiers. TCRdb re-derived calls from the RACE reads in MiXCR, one entry per CDR3 protein. The sample lists approximately 400,000 distinct CDR3 sequences, around 5% occurring once. The sample consisted of whole blood, taken in connection with sensitization to the hapten diphenylcyclopropenone (DPC). The origin of this receptor is a woman aged 45-60 years with alopecia areata. Some clones in this sample may be carry-over from other donors' samples.

This CDR3 is CASSPVPDQPQHF. CDR3 DNA: TGTGCCAGCAGCCCCGTTCCGGATCAGCCCCAGCATTTT. The gene calls are TRBV12-3 or TRBV12-4 and TRBJ1-5; D is ambiguous. Trimming pared 6 bases from V and 5 bases from J, leaving 11 bases between. The CDR3 is 13 amino acids.